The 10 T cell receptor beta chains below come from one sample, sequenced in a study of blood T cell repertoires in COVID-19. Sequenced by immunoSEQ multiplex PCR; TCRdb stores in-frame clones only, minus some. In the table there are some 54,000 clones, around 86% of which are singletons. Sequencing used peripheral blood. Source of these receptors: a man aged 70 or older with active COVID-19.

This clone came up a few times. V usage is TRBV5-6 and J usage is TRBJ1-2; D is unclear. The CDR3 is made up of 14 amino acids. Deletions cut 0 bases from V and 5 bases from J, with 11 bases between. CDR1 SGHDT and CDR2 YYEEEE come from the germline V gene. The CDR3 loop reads CASSLGSSDYGYTF. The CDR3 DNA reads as TGTGCCAGCAGCTTGGGTTCGTCAGATTATGGCTACACCTTC.

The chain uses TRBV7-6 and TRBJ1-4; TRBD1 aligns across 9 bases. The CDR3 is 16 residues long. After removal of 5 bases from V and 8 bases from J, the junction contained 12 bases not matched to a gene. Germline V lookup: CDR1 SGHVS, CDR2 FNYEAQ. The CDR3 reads CASSGRTQGANEKLFF. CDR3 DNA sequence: TGTGCCAGCAGCGGGCGAACACAGGGGGCAAACGAAAAACTGTTTTTT.

CDR3 residues: CASSTRTGRQNSPLHF. The CDR3 coding sequence is TGTGCCAGCAGCACACGGACAGGCCGGCAGAATTCACCCCTCCACTTT. The rearrangement links TRBV7-9 to TRBJ1-6, with 7 bases fitting TRBD1. Germline V gene sequence: CDR1 SEHNR, CDR2 FQNEAQ (reference sequence). The length of the CDR3 is 16 residues. Trimming cost V 5 bases and J 7 bases; bases outside gene matches: 11.

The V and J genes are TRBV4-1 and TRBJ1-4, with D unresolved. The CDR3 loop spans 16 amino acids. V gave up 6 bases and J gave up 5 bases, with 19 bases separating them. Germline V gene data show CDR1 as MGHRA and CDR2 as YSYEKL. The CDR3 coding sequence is TGCGCCAGCAGTCGAGAAAGCGCTCGCCCCAATGAAAAACTGTTTTTT. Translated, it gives CASSRESARPNEKLFF.

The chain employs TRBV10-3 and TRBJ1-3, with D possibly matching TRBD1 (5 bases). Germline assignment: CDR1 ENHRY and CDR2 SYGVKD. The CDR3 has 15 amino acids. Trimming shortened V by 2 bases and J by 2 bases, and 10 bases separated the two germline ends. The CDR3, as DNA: TGTGCCATCAGTGAGGCGTGGGGGGCTGGAAACACCATATATTTT. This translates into CAISEAWGAGNTIYF.

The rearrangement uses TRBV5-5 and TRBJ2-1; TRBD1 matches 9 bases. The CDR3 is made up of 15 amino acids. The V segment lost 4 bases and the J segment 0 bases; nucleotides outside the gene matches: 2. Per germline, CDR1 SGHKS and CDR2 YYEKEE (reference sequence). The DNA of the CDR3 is TGTGCCAGCAGCCCGGACAGGGGCTCCTACAATGAGCAGTTCTTC. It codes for CASSPDRGSYNEQFF.

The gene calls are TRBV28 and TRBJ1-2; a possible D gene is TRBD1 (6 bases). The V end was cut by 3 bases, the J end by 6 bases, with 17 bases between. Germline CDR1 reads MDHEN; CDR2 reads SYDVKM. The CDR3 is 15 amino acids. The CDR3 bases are TGTGCCAGCAGTTTGGTCAGGGGAGATACAGATGGCTACACCTTC. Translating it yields CASSLVRGDTDGYTF.

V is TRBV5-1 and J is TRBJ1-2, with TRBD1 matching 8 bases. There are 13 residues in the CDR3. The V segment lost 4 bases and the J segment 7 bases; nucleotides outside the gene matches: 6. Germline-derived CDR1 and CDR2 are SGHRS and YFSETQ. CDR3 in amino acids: CASSPGQAGGYTF. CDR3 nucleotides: TGCGCCAGCAGCCCGGGACAGGCTGGTGGCTACACCTTC.

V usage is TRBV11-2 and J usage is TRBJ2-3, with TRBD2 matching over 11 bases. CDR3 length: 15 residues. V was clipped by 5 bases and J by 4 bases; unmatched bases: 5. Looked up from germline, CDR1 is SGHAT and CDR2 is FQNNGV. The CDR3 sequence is CASSISGGASDTQYF. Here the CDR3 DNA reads TGTGCCAGCAGCATTAGCGGGGGGGCCTCAGATACGCAGTATTTT.

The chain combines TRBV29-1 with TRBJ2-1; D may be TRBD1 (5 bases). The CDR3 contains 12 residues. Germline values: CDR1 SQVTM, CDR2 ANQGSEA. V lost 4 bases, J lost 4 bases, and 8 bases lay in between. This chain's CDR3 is CSVVQDYNEQFF. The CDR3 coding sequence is TGCAGCGTTGTACAGGATTACAATGAGCAGTTCTTC.